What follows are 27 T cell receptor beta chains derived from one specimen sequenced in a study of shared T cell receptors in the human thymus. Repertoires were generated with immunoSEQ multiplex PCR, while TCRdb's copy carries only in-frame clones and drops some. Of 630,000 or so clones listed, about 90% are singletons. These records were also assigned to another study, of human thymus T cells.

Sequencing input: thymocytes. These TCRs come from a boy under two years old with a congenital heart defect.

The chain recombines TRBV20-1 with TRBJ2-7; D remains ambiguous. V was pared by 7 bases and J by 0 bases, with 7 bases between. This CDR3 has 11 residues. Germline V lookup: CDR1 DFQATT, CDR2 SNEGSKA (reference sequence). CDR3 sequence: CSVPSSYEQYF. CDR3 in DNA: TGCAGTGTCCCTAGCTCCTACGAGCAGTACTTC.

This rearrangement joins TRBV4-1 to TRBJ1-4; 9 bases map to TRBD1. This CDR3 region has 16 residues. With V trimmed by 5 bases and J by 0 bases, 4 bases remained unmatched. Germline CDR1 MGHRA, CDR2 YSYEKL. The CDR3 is CASSVRTGATNEKLFF. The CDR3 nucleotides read TGCGCCAGCAGCGTACGGACAGGGGCAACTAATGAAAAACTGTTTTTT.

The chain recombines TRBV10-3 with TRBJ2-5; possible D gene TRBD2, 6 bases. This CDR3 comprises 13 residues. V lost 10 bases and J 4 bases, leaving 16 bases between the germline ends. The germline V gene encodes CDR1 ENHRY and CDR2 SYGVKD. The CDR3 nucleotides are TGTGCCACCGGCGGGGTGGGAGGAGAGACCCAGTACTTC. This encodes CATGGVGGETQYF.

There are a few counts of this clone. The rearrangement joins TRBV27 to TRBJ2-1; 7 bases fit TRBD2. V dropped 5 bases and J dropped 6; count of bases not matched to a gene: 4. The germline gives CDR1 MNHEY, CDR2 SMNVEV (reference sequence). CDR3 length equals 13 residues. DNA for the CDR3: TGTGCCAGCAGTAGCCGACTAGCCAATGAGCAGTTCTTC. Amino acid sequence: CASSSRLANEQFF.

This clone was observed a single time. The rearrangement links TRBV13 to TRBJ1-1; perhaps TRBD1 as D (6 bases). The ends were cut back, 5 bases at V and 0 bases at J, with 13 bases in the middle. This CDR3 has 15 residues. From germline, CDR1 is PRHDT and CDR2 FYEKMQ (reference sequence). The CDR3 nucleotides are TGTGCCAGCAGCGCCCAGGGGATTTTGAACACTGAAGCTTTCTTT. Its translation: CASSAQGILNTEAFF.

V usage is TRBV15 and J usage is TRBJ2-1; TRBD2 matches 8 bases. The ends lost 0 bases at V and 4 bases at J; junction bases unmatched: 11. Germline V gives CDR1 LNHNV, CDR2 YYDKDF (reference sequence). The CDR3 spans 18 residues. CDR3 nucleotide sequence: TGTGCCACCAGCAGAGATCGGGTAGCGGGGAGAGAATACAATGAGCAGTTCTTC. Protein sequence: CATSRDRVAGREYNEQFF.

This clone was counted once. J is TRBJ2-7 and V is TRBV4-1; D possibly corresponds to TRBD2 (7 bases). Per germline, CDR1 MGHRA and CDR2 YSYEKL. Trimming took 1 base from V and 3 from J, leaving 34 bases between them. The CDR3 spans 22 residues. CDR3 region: CASSQGTDFMPCRGALCYEQYF. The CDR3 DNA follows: TGCGCCAGCAGCCAAGGTACAGACTTCATGCCTTGCCGGGGGGCCCTCTGCTACGAGCAGTACTTC.

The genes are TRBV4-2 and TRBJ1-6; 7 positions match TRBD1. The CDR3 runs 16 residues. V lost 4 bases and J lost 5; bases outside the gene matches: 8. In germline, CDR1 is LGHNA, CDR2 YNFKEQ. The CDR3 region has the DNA TGTGCCAGCAGCCGGGACCAGGGGGACAATAATTCACCCCTCCACTTT. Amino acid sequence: CASSRDQGDNNSPLHF.

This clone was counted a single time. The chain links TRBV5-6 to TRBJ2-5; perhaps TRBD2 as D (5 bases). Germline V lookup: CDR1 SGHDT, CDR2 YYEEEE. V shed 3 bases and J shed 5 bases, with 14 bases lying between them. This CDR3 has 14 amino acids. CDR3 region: CASSSPGRGETQYF. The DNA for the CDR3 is TGTGCCAGCAGCTCCCCGGGAAGAGGGGAGACCCAGTACTTC. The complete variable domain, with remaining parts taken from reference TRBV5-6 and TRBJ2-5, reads DAGVTQSPTHLIKTRGQQVTLRCSPKSGHDTVSWYQQALGQGPQFIFQYYEEEERQRGNFPDRFSGHQFPNYSSELNVNALLLGDSALYLCASSSPGRGETQYFGPGTRLLVL.

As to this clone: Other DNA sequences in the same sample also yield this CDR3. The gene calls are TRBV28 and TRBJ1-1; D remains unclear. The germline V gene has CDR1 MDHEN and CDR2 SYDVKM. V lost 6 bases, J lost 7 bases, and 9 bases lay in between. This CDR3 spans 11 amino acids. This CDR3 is CASSPGGEAFF. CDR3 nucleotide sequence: TGTGCCAGCAGCCCGGGAGGTGAAGCTTTCTTT.

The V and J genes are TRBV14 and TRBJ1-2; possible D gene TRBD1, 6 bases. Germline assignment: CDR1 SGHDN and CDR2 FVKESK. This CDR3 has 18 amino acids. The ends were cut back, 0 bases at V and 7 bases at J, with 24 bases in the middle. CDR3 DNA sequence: TGTGCCAGCAGCCAAGAAAAAGATTTGGGACACCTTAAGAGTGGCTACACCTTC. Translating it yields CASSQEKDLGHLKSGYTF. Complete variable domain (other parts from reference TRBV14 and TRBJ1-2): EAGVTQFPSHSVIEKGQTVTLRCDPISGHDNLYWYRRVMGKEIKFLLHFVKESKQDESGMPNNRFLAERTGGTYSTLKVQPAELEDSGVYFCASSQEKDLGHLKSGYTFGSGTRLTVV.

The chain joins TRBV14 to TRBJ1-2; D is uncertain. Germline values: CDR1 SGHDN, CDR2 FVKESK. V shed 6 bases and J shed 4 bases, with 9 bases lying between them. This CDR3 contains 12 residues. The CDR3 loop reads CASSNGSYGYTF. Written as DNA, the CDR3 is TGTGCCAGCAGTAACGGGAGCTATGGCTACACCTTC.

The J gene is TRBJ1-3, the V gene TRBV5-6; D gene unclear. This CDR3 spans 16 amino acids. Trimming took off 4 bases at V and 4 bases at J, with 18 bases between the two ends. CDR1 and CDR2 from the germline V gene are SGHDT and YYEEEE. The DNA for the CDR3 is TGTGCCAGCAGCCCTAGGGTGGATACGGGAGGAAACACCATATATTTT. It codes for CASSPRVDTGGNTIYF.

The CDR3 sequence is CASSSGNNSPLHF. The CDR3 region has the DNA TGTGCCAGCAGCTCAGGGAACAATTCACCCCTCCACTTT. The V call is TRBV9, the J call TRBJ1-6, with D maybe TRBD1 (5 bases). CDR3 length equals 13 residues. Germline loops: CDR1 SGDLS, CDR2 YYNGEE. The V gene lost 4 bases and the J gene lost 7 bases, with 9 bases spanning the gap.

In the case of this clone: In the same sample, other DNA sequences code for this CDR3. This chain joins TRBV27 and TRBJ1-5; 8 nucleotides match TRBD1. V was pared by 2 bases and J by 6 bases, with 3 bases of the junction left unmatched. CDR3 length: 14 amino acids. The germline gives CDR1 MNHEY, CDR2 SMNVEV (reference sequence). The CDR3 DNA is TGTGCCAGCAGTTTAACAGGGGGAGGTCAGCCCCAGCATTTT. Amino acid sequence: CASSLTGGGQPQHF.

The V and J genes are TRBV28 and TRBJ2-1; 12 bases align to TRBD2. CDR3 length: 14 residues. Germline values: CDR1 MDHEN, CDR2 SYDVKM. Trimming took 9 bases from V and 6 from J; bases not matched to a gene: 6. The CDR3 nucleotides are TGTGCCAGTTGGACTAGCGGGATTAGCAATGAGCAGTTCTTC. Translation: CASWTSGISNEQFF.

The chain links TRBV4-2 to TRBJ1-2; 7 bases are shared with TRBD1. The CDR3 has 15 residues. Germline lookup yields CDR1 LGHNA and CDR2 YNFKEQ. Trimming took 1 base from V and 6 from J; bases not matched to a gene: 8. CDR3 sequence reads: CASSQGTRGKNGYTF. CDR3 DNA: TGTGCCAGCAGCCAAGGGACCAGGGGGAAAAATGGCTACACCTTC.

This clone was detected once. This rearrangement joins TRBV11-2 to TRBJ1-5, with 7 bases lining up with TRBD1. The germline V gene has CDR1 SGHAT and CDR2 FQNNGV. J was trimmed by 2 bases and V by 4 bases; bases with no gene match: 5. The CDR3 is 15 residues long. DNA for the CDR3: TGTGCCAGCAGCTCAGCCGGGACAGGCAATCAGCCCCAGCATTTT. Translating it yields CASSSAGTGNQPQHF. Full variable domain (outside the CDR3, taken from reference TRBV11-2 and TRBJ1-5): EAGVAQSPRYKIIEKRQSVAFWCNPISGHATLYWYQQILGQGPKLLIQFQNNGVVDDSQLPKDRFSAERLKGVDSTLKIQPAKLEDSAVYLCASSSAGTGNQPQHFGDGTRLSIL.

CDR3 loop: CASRSRLAGVIDTQYF. In nucleotides, the CDR3 is TGTGCCAGCAGGTCCCGACTGGCGGGCGTGATAGATACGCAGTATTTT. The chain carries TRBV28 and TRBJ2-3, with D possibly being TRBD2 (5 bases). The length of the CDR3 is 16 residues. Trimming took off 6 bases at V and 5 bases at J, with 21 bases between the two ends. CDR1 and CDR2 (germline): MDHEN, SYDVKM.

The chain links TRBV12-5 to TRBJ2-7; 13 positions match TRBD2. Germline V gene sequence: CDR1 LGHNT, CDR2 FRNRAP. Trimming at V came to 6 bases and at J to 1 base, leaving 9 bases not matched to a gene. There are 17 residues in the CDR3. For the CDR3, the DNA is TGTGCTAGTGGGGGGACTAGCGGGAAGACGTCATCCTACGAGCAGTACTTC. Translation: CASGGTSGKTSSYEQYF.

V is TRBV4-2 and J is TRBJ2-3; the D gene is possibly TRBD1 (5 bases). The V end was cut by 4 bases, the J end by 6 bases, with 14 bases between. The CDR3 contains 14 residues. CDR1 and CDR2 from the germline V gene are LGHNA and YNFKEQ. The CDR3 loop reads CASSRHLGADTQYF. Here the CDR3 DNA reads TGTGCCAGCAGCCGGCACCTAGGGGCGGATACGCAGTATTTT.

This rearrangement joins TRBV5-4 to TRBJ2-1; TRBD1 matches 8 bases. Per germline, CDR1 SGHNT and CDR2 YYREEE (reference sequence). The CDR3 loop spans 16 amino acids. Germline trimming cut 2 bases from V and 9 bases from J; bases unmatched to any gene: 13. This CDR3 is CASSFNKRDRKSEQFF. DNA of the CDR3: TGTGCCAGCAGCTTTAATAAAAGGGACAGGAAATCTGAGCAGTTCTTC.

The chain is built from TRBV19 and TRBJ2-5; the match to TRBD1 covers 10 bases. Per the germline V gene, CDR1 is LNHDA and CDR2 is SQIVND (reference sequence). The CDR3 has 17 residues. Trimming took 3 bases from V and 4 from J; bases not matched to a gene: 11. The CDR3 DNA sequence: TGTGCCAGTAGTATGAGGGCGGACAGGGGGTCTGGAGAGACCCAGTACTTC. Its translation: CASSMRADRGSGETQYF.

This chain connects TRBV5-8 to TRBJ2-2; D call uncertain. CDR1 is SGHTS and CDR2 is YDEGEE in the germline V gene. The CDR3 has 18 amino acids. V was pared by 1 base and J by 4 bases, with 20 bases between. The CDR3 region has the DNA TGTGCCAGCAGCTTGTCGTTGGCGGATCGCGGAGCCACCGGGGAGCTGTTTTTT. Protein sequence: CASSLSLADRGATGELFF.

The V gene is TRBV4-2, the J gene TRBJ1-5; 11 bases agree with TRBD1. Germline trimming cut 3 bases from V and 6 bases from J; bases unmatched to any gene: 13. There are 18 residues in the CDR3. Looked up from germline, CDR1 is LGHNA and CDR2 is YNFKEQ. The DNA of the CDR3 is TGTGCCAGCAGCCATGGACGGGACAGGGGGTCGATGGGTCAGCCCCAGCATTTT. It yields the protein CASSHGRDRGSMGQPQHF.

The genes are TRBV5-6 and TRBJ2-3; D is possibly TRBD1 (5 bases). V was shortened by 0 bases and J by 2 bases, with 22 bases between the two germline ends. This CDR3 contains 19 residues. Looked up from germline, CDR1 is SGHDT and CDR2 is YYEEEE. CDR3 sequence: CASSLGFLRGIRYTDTQYF. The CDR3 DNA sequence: TGTGCCAGCAGCTTGGGGTTTTTAAGGGGAATCAGGTACACAGATACGCAGTATTTT.

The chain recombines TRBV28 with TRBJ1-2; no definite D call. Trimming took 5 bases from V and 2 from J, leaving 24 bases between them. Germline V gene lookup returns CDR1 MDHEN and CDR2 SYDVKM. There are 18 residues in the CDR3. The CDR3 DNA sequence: TGTGCCAGCAGTCCCGGTCCTTTACGTACAGACGGAAACTATGGCTACACCTTC. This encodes CASSPGPLRTDGNYGYTF.